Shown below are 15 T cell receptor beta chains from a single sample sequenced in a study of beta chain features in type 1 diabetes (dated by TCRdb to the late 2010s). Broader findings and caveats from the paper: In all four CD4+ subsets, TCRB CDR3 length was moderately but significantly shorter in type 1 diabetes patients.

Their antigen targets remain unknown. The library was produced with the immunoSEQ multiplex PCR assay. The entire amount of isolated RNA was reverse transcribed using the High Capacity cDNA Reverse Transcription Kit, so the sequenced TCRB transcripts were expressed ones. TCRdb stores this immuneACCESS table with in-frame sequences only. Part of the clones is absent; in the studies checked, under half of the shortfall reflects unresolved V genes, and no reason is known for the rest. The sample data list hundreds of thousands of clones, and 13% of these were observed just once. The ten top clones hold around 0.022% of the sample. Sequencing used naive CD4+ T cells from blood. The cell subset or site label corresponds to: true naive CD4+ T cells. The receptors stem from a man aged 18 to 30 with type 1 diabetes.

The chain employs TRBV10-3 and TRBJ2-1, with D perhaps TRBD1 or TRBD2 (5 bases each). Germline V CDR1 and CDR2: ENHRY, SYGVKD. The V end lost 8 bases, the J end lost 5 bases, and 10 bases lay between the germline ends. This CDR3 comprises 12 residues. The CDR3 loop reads CAIGGTDNEQFF. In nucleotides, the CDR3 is TGTGCCATCGGGGGTACGGACAATGAGCAGTTCTTC.

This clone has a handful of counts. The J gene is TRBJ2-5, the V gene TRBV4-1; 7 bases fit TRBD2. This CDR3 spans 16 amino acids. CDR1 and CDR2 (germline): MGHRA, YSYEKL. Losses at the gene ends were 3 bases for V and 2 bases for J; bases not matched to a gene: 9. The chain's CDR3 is CASSQGGGAGQETQYF. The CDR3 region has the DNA TGCGCCAGCAGCCAGGGGGGAGGGGCAGGGCAAGAGACCCAGTACTTC.

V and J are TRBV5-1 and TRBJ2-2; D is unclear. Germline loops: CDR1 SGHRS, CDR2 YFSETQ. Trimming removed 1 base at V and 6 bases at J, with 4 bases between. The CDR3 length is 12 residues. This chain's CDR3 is CASSLLAGELFF. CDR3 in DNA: TGCGCCAGCAGCTTGTTGGCCGGGGAGCTGTTTTTT.

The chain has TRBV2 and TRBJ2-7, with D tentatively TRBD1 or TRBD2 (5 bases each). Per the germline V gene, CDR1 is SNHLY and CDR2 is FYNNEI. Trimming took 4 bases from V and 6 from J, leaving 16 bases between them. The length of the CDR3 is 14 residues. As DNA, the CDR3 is TGTGCCAGCAGTGTACTCCGACGGGACGGCGAGCAGTACTTC. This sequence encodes CASSVLRRDGEQYF. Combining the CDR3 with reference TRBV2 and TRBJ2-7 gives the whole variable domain EPEVTQTPSHQVTQMGQEVILRCVPISNHLYFYWYRQILGQKVEFLVSFYNNEISEKSEIFDDQFSVERPDGSNFTLKIRSTKLEDSAMYFCASSVLRRDGEQYFGPGTRLTVT.

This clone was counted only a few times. The CDR3 protein is CASSTTAGAYEQYF. In DNA, the CDR3 is TGTGCCAGCAGTACAACTGCGGGGGCTTACGAGCAGTACTTC. This rearrangement joins TRBV25-1 to TRBJ2-7; TRBD2 is a possible D gene (7 bases). The CDR3 runs to 14 residues. The germline V gene has CDR1 MGHDK and CDR2 SYGVNS. The germline V and J ends were trimmed by 5 bases and 4 bases, with 15 bases remaining between them.

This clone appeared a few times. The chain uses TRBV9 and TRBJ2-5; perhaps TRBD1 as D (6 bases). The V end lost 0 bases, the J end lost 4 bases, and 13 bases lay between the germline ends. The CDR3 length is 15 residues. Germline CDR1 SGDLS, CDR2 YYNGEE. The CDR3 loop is CASSVADRLPETQYF. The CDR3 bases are TGTGCCAGCAGCGTAGCCGACAGGCTGCCAGAGACCCAGTACTTC.

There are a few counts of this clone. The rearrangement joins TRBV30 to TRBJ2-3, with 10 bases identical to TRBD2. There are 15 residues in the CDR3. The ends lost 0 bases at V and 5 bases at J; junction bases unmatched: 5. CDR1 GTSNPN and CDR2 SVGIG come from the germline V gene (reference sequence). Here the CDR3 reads CAWSVKRGGRDTQYF. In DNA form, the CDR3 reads TGTGCCTGGAGTGTGAAGCGGGGGGGCCGAGATACGCAGTATTTT.

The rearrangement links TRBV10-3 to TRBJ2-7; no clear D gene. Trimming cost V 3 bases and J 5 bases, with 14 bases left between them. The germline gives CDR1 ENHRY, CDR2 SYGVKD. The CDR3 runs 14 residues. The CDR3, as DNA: TGTGCCATCAGTGACAGGCCCCAGTCTCACGAGCAGTACTTC. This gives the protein CAISDRPQSHEQYF.

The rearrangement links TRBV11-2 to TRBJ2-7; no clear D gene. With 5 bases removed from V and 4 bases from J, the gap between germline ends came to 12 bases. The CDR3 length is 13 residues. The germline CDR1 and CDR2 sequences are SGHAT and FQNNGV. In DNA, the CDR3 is TGTGCCAGCAGCCCCCATCCGATGTACGAGCAGTACTTC. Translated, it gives CASSPHPMYEQYF.

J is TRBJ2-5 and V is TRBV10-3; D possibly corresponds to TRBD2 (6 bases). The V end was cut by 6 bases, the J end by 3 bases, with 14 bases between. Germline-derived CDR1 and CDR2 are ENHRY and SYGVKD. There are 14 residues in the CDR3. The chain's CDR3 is CAIREEGGEETQYF. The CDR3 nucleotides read TGTGCCATCAGGGAGGAGGGAGGAGAAGAGACCCAGTACTTC.

The CDR3: CASSLTRAYEQYF. The CDR3 bases are TGTGCCAGCAGCTTGACCAGGGCCTACGAGCAGTACTTC. J is TRBJ2-7 and V is TRBV5-4, with D perhaps matching TRBD1 (5 bases). This CDR3 has 13 amino acids. Trimming stripped 1 base from V and 2 bases from J, with 7 bases between. Germline V lookup: CDR1 SGHNT, CDR2 YYREEE (reference sequence). Together with reference TRBV5-4 and TRBJ2-7, the CDR3 gives the full variable domain: ETGVTQSPTHLIKTRGQQVTLRCSSQSGHNTVSWYQQALGQGPQFIFQYYREEENGRGNFPPRFSGLQFPNYSSELNVNALELDDSALYLCASSLTRAYEQYFGPGTRLTVT.

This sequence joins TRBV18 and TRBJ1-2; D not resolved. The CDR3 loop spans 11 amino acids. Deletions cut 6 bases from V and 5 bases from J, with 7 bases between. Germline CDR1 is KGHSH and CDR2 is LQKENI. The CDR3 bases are TGTGCCAGCTCGCCTGAATATGGCTACACCTTC. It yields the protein CASSPEYGYTF.

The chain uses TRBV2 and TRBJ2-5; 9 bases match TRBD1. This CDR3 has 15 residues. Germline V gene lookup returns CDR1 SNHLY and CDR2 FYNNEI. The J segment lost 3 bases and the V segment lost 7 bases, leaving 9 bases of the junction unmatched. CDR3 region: CASTITGGPEETQYF. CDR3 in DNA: TGTGCCAGCACTATTACAGGGGGCCCGGAAGAGACCCAGTACTTC. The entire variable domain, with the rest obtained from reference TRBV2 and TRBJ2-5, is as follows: EPEVTQTPSHQVTQMGQEVILRCVPISNHLYFYWYRQILGQKVEFLVSFYNNEISEKSEIFDDQFSVERPDGSNFTLKIRSTKLEDSAMYFCASTITGGPEETQYFGPGTRLLVL.

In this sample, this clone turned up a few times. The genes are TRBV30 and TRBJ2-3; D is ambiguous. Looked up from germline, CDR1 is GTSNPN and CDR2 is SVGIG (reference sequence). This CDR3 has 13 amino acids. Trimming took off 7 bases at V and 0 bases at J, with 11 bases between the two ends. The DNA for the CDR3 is TGTGCCTTTACACCGACTAGCACAGATACGCAGTATTTT. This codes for CAFTPTSTDTQYF.

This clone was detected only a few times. CDR3 nucleotides: TGTGCCTGGAGCAGGCTATTCTCCTATAATTCACCCCTCCACTTT. Its translation: CAWSRLFSYNSPLHF. The rearrangement uses TRBV30 and TRBJ1-6; D uncertain. Germline V gives CDR1 GTSNPN, CDR2 SVGIG (reference sequence). This CDR3 region has 15 residues. Trimming removed 3 bases at V and 0 bases at J, with 9 bases between.